This T cell receptor beta chain originates from a study of blood T cell repertoires in COVID-19. Overall study: Material from acute and convalescent COVID-19 was sourced from the United States, Italy and Spain. Sources were T cells, B-cell-depleted T cells, or PBMCs; the material itself was cDNA or gDNA.

Trimming shortened V by 5 bases and J by 3 bases, and 10 bases separated the two germline ends. CDR1 and CDR2 (germline): MDHEN, SYDVKM. This CDR3 is 13 amino acids long. Authors' processing steps: Amplification with reference gene primers provided the estimates of nucleated cell counts. Using immunoSEQ multiplex PCR, the repertoire was profiled, and TCRdb retains in-frame clones only, with some absent. The V and J calls and the clone size are those of that table, but D and trimming were determined from the DNA. The sample lists around 160,000 clones; less than 90% were seen once. The chain employs TRBV28 and TRBJ2-5; unclear D gene. The sequence was collected from a human donor in a cohort sampled during active COVID-19. Source material: peripheral blood. CDR3 in DNA: TGTGCCAGCAGTCCCAGGAATAAAGAGACCCAGTACTTC. This codes for CASSPRNKETQYF.